Sequencing of this T cell receptor beta chain was carried out in a study of T cell responses to AZD1222 COVID-19 vaccine. Assay: immunoSEQ multiplex PCR; the TCRdb copy retains only in-frame clones and omits some. The data contain 100,000 or so clones, 82% of them singletons. The V and J ends lost 3 bases and 3 bases respectively, with 3 bases between them. This CDR3 is built from 12 residues. Germline loops: CDR1 SEHNR, CDR2 FQNEAQ (reference sequence). Sample: peripheral blood, taken on day 0 of AZD1222 vaccination. The receptor was isolated from an adult in good health. The V gene is TRBV7-9, the J gene TRBJ1-3; D gene unclear. The CDR3 nucleotides are TGTGCCAGCAGCTTTATTGGAAACACCATATATTTT. This sequence encodes CASSFIGNTIYF. Full variable domain (remainder filled in from reference TRBV7-9 and TRBJ1-3): DTGVSQNPRHKITKRGQNVTFRCDPISEHNRLYWYRQTLGQGPEFLTYFQNEAQLEKSRLLSDRFSAERPKGSFSTLEIQRTEQGDSAMYLCASSFIGNTIYFGEGSWLTVV.